The clone carrying this T cell receptor (beta chain) was detected ten times or more. The V and J ends lost 7 bases and 0 bases, in that order; junction bases with no gene match: 1. Germline CDR1 reads SNHLY; CDR2 reads FYNNEI. This CDR3 is 13 amino acids long. Combining iRepertoire HTBI primers with Arm-PCR of CDR3 regions, the authors built TCR beta libraries. In TCRdb, the multiplex PCR reads were re-called with MiXCR into one record per CDR3 protein. The profile shows approximately 400,000 distinct CDR3 sequences, just under 15% of them singletons. This sample was taken from a study of regulatory T cells in long-lasting Graves disease. Time point of the sample: newly diagnosed GD, antithyroid drugs for less than 3 months. From RNA extracted from PBMCs, the TCR library was made. Patients came through an endocrinology department, and that department was in Xi'an, China. The data were also submitted as part of a second study, on T cells in Graves' hyperthyroidism and ophthalmopathy. As that report states: The hyperthyroidism was newly diagnosed and had lasted under 2 months; the patients were aged 18 to 65.

The sequence came from a woman aged 25-40 years with Graves disease. The chain couples TRBV2 to TRBJ2-3; TRBD2 matches at 7 bases. This specimen consisted of peripheral blood mononuclear cells (PBMCs), obtained at new diagnosis, from a patient treated with antithyroid drugs. CDR3 region: CASMGLSTDTQYF. CDR3 sequence (DNA): TGTGCCAGCATGGGACTAAGCACAGATACGCAGTATTTT.